The subject of this entry is one TCR beta chain. Its antigen is as yet unknown. This sample is part of a study of shared clonotypes between healthy human individuals. Study-wide background: Used for every donor were three CD4 naive, three CD4 memory, two CD8 naive and one CD8 memory plate. Study results and limitations: Naive CD4 clonotypes overlapped across a few donors at about 5.3%. Some clonotypes were shared by all four sorted-subset donors, while others were not shared. The non-shared ones had lower generation probabilities than the shared ones.

Germline V gives CDR1 SGHKS, CDR2 YYEKEE (reference sequence). Trimming took off 5 bases at V and 6 bases at J, with 12 bases between the two ends. The CDR3 contains 13 residues. Naive CD4+ cells were CD45RA-selected; the remaining cells were memory. TCRdb's copy holds only in-frame clones and misses some; the assay was immunoSEQ multiplex PCR. Of roughly 2 million clones listed, roughly 95% are singletons. Sequenced: naive CD4+ T cells sorted from blood. The subset denotes: CD45RA+ positively selected. This TCR derives from a man between 18 and 29 years old in good health. This chain uses TRBV5-5 with TRBJ1-5; a weak D match, TRBD1 (6 bases). The CDR3 bases are TGTGCCAGCAGGAGACAGGAGGGTCAGCCCCAGCATTTT. The encoded protein is CASRRQEGQPQHF.